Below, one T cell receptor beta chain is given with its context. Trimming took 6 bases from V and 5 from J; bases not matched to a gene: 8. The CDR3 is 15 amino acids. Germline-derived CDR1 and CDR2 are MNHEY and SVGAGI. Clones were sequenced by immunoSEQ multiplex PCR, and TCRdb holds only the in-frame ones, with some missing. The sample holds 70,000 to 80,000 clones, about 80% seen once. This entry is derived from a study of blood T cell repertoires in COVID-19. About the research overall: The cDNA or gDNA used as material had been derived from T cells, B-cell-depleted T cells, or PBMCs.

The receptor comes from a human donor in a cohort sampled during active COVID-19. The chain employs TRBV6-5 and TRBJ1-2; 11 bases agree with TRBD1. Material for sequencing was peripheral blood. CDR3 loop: CASRRTGTGGYGYTF. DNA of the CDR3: TGTGCCAGCAGACGCACCGGGACAGGGGGTTATGGCTACACCTTC.